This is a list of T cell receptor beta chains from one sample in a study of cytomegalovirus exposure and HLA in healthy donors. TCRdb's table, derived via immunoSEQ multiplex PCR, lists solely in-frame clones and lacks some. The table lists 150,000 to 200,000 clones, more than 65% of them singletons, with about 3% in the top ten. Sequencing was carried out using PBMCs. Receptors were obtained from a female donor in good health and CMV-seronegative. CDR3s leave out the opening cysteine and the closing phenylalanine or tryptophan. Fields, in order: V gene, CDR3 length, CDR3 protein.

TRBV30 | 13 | AWTPGLVQKDTQY
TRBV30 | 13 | AWSVARVEAGELF
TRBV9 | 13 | ASRGGRGSGNTIY
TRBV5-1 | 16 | ASSLTGYRPSSYNEQF
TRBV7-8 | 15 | ASSKRTGMRLNTEAF
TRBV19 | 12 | ASSMSGPAYEQY
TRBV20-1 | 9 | SAQRSGELF
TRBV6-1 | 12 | ASTYVGGNYGYT
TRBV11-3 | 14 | ASSPWGDRQGNEQF
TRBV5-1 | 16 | ASSLDLAGGSSYNEQF
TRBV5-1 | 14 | ASMVGPGGAGDTQY
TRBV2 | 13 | ASSITGGSNQPQH
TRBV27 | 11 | ASRRQGNYGYT
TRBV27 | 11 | ASSARQSDTQY
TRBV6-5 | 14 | ASSYFPPAGGGEQF
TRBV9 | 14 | ASSVSALGGTNEQY
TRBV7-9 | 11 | ASSFLSRDPQY
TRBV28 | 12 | ASSLNRQGYGYT
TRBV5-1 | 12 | ASSITVGEETQY
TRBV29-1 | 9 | SVVGSYGYT
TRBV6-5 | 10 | ASGTENNEQF
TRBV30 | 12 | AWSVAGGEDTQY
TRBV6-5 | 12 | ASTPTGRNTEAF
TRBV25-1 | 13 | ASSFWTGFQETQY
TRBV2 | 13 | ASRGFQVNGNTIY
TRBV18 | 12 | ASSPDGVAETQY
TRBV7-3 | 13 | ASSLTSGGAYEQY
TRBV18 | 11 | ASSPDRGKPQH
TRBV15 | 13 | ATSRGTSGGYEQY
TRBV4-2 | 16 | ASSSPSSGRARDNEQF
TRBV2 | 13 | ASSAASQGTDTQY
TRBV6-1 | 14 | ASSEEYPLSSYEQY
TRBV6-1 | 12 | ASSGGGFDQPQH
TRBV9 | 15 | ASSVGGLAGGQETQY
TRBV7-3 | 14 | ASSPIAGGNTGELF
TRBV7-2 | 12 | ASSLSAGLEKLF
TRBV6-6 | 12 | ASSLQGSSGELF